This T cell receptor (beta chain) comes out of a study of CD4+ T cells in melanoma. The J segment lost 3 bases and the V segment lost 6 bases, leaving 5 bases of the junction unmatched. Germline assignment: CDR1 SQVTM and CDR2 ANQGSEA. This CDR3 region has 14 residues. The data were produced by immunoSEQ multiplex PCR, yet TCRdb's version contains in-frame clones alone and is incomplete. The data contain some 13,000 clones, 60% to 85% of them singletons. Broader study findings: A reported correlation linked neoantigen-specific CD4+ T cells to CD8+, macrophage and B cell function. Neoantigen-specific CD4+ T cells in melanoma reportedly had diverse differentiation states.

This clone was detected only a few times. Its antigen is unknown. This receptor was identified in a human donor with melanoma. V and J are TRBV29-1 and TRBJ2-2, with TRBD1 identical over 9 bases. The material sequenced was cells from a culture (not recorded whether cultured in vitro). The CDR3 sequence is CSVSRTGDTGELFF. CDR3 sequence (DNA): TGCAGCGTCAGTAGGACAGGGGACACCGGGGAGCTGTTTTTT.